These 15 T cell receptor beta chains originate from one sample sequenced in a study of blood T cell repertoires in COVID-19. The repertoire was sequenced with immunoSEQ multiplex PCR; TCRdb's copy has only in-frame clones and lacks some. The repertoire holds 150,000 to 200,000 clones, with over 75% as singletons. The specimen was peripheral blood. These receptors came from a man aged 70 or older with acute or convalescent COVID-19.

The chain's CDR3 is CASSLEVLAGWHEQYF. The DNA for the CDR3 is TGTGCCAGCAGCTTAGAAGTCCTAGCGGGGTGGCACGAGCAGTACTTC. The gene calls are TRBV11-2 and TRBJ2-7, with 9 positions matching TRBD2. Trimming took 0 bases from V and 5 from J; bases not matched to a gene: 8. Germline V CDR1 and CDR2: SGHAT, FQNNGV. The CDR3 is made up of 16 amino acids.

The chain recombines TRBV11-3 with TRBJ2-1; D call uncertain. Germline loops: CDR1 SGHNT, CDR2 YENEEA. V was pared by 6 bases and J by 7 bases, with 19 bases between. The CDR3 loop spans 15 amino acids. CDR3 residues: CASSPRTAPQNEQFF. In DNA form, the CDR3 reads TGTGCCAGCAGTCCCCGCACCGCACCCCAGAATGAGCAGTTCTTC.

V gene TRBV9 combines with J gene TRBJ2-3; the D is unclear. This CDR3 is built from 15 residues. Germline-derived CDR1 and CDR2 are SGDLS and YYNGEE. V was trimmed by 0 bases and J by 5 bases, leaving 13 bases between them. CDR3 residues: CASSVGLPTRDTQYF. In nucleotides, the CDR3 is TGTGCCAGCAGCGTAGGGTTACCCACCAGAGATACGCAGTATTTT.

The rearrangement uses TRBV2 and TRBJ2-7; D remains ambiguous. The CDR3 extends over 14 amino acids. Trimming removed 2 bases from V and 7 bases from J, with 15 bases in between. Germline V lookup: CDR1 SNHLY, CDR2 FYNNEI. The CDR3 loop is CASSELATFGEQYF. For the CDR3, the DNA is TGTGCCAGCAGTGAATTGGCTACCTTCGGGGAGCAGTACTTC.

The chain recombines TRBV24-1 with TRBJ2-2; TRBD1 might be the D (6 bases). Per germline, CDR1 KGHDR and CDR2 SFDVKD. Trimming left V 5 bases short and J 4 bases short, with 10 bases between. This CDR3 comprises 14 residues. CDR3 in DNA: TGTGCCACCAGTGCGAGGACAGTCACCGGGGAGCTGTTTTTT. It encodes CATSARTVTGELFF.

The chain carries TRBV11-3 and TRBJ2-3; D ambiguous. CDR3 length: 13 amino acids. Per germline, CDR1 SGHNT and CDR2 YENEEA. V lost 5 bases and J lost 4, with 10 bases in between. The chain's CDR3 is CASSLSIADTQYF. The CDR3 DNA reads TGTGCCAGCAGCCTCAGTATCGCAGATACGCAGTATTTT.

This chain joins TRBV20-1 and TRBJ2-7; 8 bases agree with TRBD2. Per the germline V gene, CDR1 is DFQATT and CDR2 is SNEGSKA (reference sequence). Trimming took 3 bases from V and 4 from J; bases not matched to a gene: 8. The CDR3 contains 14 residues. This CDR3 is CSASPSGGPYEQYF. The DNA of the CDR3 is TGCAGTGCTAGTCCGTCGGGAGGGCCTTACGAGCAGTACTTC.

The chain links TRBV7-3 to TRBJ2-1, with D perhaps matching TRBD2 (6 bases). Germline V gene sequence: CDR1 SGHTA, CDR2 FQGTGA. V lost 4 bases and J lost 4, with 11 bases in between. The CDR3 runs 14 residues. This CDR3 reads CASSSGDRYNEQFF. The CDR3 coding sequence is TGTGCCAGCAGCTCGGGAGACCGTTACAATGAGCAGTTCTTC.

The genes are TRBV6-6 and TRBJ2-7, with 10 bases identical to TRBD1. This CDR3 comprises 13 residues. V lost 7 bases and J lost 6; bases outside the gene matches: 6. CDR1 and CDR2 from the germline V gene are MNHNY and SVGAGI (reference sequence). The CDR3 DNA reads as TGTGCCAGCAACCAGGGACAGGGGTTCGAGCAGTACTTC. This translates into CASNQGQGFEQYF.

The chain carries TRBV7-2 and TRBJ1-5; the match to TRBD1 covers 8 bases. Looked up from germline, CDR1 is SGHTA and CDR2 is FQGNSA. Trimming removed 3 bases from V and 8 bases from J; junction bases left unmatched: 9. The CDR3 covers 15 residues. CDR3: CASSFFGTGGEPQHF. CDR3 DNA: TGTGCCAGCAGCTTTTTTGGTACAGGGGGGGAGCCCCAGCATTTT. Drawing the rest from reference TRBV7-2 and TRBJ1-5, the complete variable domain is GAGVSQSPSNKVTEKGKDVELRCDPISGHTALYWYRQSLGQGLEFLIYFQGNSAPDKSGLPSDRFSAERTGGSVSTLTIQRTQQEDSAVYLCASSFFGTGGEPQHFGDGTRLSIL.

The chain uses TRBV2 and TRBJ2-1; 8 positions match TRBD1. CDR3 length: 13 amino acids. CDR1 and CDR2 from the germline V gene are SNHLY and FYNNEI. V trimming: 6 bases; J trimming: 4 bases; junction bases outside the gene matches: 2. Here the CDR3 DNA reads TGTGCCAGCAGCCAGGGGGCTTACAATGAGCAGTTCTTC. Its translation is CASSQGAYNEQFF.

The gene calls are TRBV5-4 and TRBJ1-1; possible D gene TRBD1, 5 bases. Trimming pared 4 bases from V and 6 bases from J, leaving 16 bases between. The CDR3 loop spans 14 amino acids. From germline, CDR1 is SGHNT and CDR2 YYREEE (reference sequence). The DNA for the CDR3 is TGTGCCAGCAGCCCCGGGGGGGGTCGACCTGAAGCTTTCTTT. This gives the protein CASSPGGGRPEAFF. The whole variable domain, filled in from reference TRBV5-4 and TRBJ1-1, reads ETGVTQSPTHLIKTRGQQVTLRCSSQSGHNTVSWYQQALGQGPQFIFQYYREEENGRGNFPPRFSGLQFPNYSSELNVNALELDDSALYLCASSPGGGRPEAFFGQGTRLTVV.

The gene calls are TRBV14 and TRBJ1-1; no reliable D call. The CDR3 consists of 13 residues. The V end was cut by 5 bases, the J end by 0 bases, with 7 bases between. The germline V gene encodes CDR1 SGHDN and CDR2 FVKESK. The DNA of the CDR3 is TGTGCCAGCAGCGTTGGCCTGAACACTGAAGCTTTCTTT. Translation gives CASSVGLNTEAFF.

V is TRBV5-1 and J is TRBJ2-2; the D is unclear. V was clipped by 4 bases and J by 1 base, with 14 bases between them. The CDR3 is 16 residues long. CDR1 SGHRS and CDR2 YFSETQ come from the germline V gene. CDR3 bases: TGCGCCAGCAGCCCCCGGCCCCAGCGGAACACCGGGGAGCTGTTTTTT. Amino acids: CASSPRPQRNTGELFF. The complete variable domain, with remaining parts taken from reference TRBV5-1 and TRBJ2-2, reads KAGVTQTPRYLIKTRGQQVTLSCSPISGHRSVSWYQQTPGQGLQFLFEYFSETQRNKGNFPGRFSGRQFSNSRSEMNVSTLELGDSALYLCASSPRPQRNTGELFFGEGSRLTVL.

V usage is TRBV4-1 and J usage is TRBJ2-7; TRBD1 matches at 7 bases. V lost 3 bases and J lost 9; bases outside the gene matches: 2. Germline loops: CDR1 MGHRA, CDR2 YSYEKL. This CDR3 contains 11 residues. The CDR3: CASSQGTVQYF. CDR3 coding DNA: TGCGCCAGCAGCCAGGGGACAGTGCAGTACTTC.